This T cell receptor (beta chain) was documented in a study of response to subunit inactivated influenza vaccine. MiXCR, applied by TCRdb to the RT-PCR reads, yields one record per CDR3 protein. The repertoire holds about 540,000 distinct CDR3 sequences, with roughly a quarter as singletons. Trimming shortened V by 4 bases and J by 5 bases, and 15 bases separated the two germline ends. This CDR3 contains 15 residues. Germline CDR1 reads LGHNA; CDR2 reads YSLEER. These data were also reused for a study on T cells expressing NK-cell markers. That work states: Scientists made TCR beta cDNA using 5'RACE template switching with UMIs. Sorted CD3+CD56-NKG2C+, CD3+CD56+NKG2C- and CD3+CD56+NKG2C+ T cells were the source of the TCR beta repertoires. In a group of 5 or 6 donors, dominant NKG2C+ clonotypes represented about 1.0-8% of CD8+ T cells. Clarity on HCMV specificity was lacking for the expanded NKG2C+ T cell clones.

V is TRBV4-3 and J is TRBJ2-1; D not certain. The specimen was CD4+ T cells sorted from PBMCs, collected 11 to 12 days after vaccination. This sequence was found in a man aged 45-60 years who received an inactivated influenza vaccine. The CDR3 sequence: CASSRLAQVDNEQFF. The DNA of the CDR3 is TGCGCCAGCAGCCGTTTGGCCCAAGTGGACAATGAGCAGTTCTTC.